What follows are 23 T cell receptor beta chains derived from one specimen sequenced in a study of T cell responses to AZD1222 COVID-19 vaccine (dated by TCRdb to 2020 to 2023). The time point label on this specimen signifies: baseline before first vaccination. Library prep was done by the immunoSEQ multiplex PCR assay. TCRdb obtained this table from immuneACCESS and retained in-frame rearrangements with V and J assigned. These tables miss some clones; where compared with another copy, unresolved V genes account for less than half of the shortfall, and the remainder is unexplained. The sample table shows around 130,000 clones, and about 89% are seen once. The ten largest clonotypes hold 5% to 6.5% of the sample. Sequencing used peripheral blood, obtained on day 0 of AZD1222 vaccination. The receptors were gathered from an adult in good health.

This clone was picked up a small number of times. This chain joins TRBV5-6 and TRBJ2-2, with TRBD1 matching 9 bases. Germline V gene sequence: CDR1 SGHDT, CDR2 YYEEEE. This CDR3 has 17 amino acids. The junction had 7 bases not matched to a gene; V was cut back by 0 bases and J by 4 bases. CDR3 bases: TGTGCCAGCAGCTTGGGGGGACCGACAGGGGGCACCGGGGAGCTGTTTTTT. It codes for CASSLGGPTGGTGELFF.

The chain combines TRBV19 with TRBJ1-5, with a weak D call TRBD1 (6 bases). The CDR3 length is 15 residues. The V and J ends lost 3 bases and 2 bases respectively, with 11 bases between them. In germline, CDR1 is LNHDA, CDR2 SQIVND (reference sequence). The CDR3 bases are TGTGCCAGTAGTATTCGGGGGCTAGGCAATCAGCCCCAGCATTTT. Translating gives CASSIRGLGNQPQHF.

The chain recombines TRBV6-5 with TRBJ1-6, with a tentative D call TRBD1 (6 bases). Germline V gives CDR1 MNHEY, CDR2 SVGAGI. V lost 6 bases and J lost 9, with 18 bases in between. This CDR3 contains 15 residues. The CDR3 here is CASRIGNGGLSPLHF. In DNA, the CDR3 is TGTGCCAGCAGGATCGGCAACGGGGGCCTTTCACCCCTCCACTTT.

The chain employs TRBV2 and TRBJ1-6; TRBD1 might be the D (5 bases). The CDR3 covers 13 residues. V lost 11 bases and J lost 10, with 18 bases in between. The germline gives CDR1 SNHLY, CDR2 FYNNEI. This CDR3 reads CAPGGREGSPLHF. The CDR3, as DNA: TGTGCCCCGGGAGGCAGGGAAGGGTCACCCCTCCACTTT.

The chain is built from TRBV3-1 (or the pseudogene TRBV3-2) and TRBJ2-5, with unresolved D. The V gene lost 1 base and the J gene lost 7 bases, with 16 bases spanning the gap. Germline CDR1 LGHDT, CDR2 YNNKEL (reference sequence). The CDR3 sequence is 15 residues long. CDR3 coding DNA: TGTGCCAGCAGCCAAGCCCGGGCCCCTATTGGGACCCAGTACTTC. Its translation is CASSQARAPIGTQYF.

This clone was seen a handful of times. The rearrangement links TRBV5-5 to TRBJ1-4; possibly TRBD1 for D (5 bases). There are 17 residues in the CDR3. Germline V gene sequence: CDR1 SGHKS, CDR2 YYEKEE (reference sequence). V gave up 1 base and J gave up 1 base, with 14 bases separating them. CDR3 in DNA: TGTGCCAGCAGCTTGTCCAACACGGGGGGAACTAATGAAAAACTGTTTTTT. As protein: CASSLSNTGGTNEKLFF. The whole variable domain, remainder taken from reference TRBV5-5 and TRBJ1-4, is DAGVTQSPTHLIKTRGQQVTLRCSPISGHKSVSWYQQVLGQGPQFIFQYYEKEERGRGNFPDRFSARQFPNYSSELNVNALLLGDSALYLCASSLSNTGGTNEKLFFGSGTQLSVL.

This chain connects TRBV14 to TRBJ2-3; 7 bases are a match to TRBD1. CDR1 is SGHDN, CDR2 FVKESK, per germline. The V segment lost 4 bases and the J segment 6 bases; nucleotides outside the gene matches: 13. The CDR3 loop spans 16 amino acids. The CDR3 sequence is CASSLGTANQGDTQYF. The CDR3 bases are TGTGCCAGCAGCCTAGGGACAGCTAACCAGGGGGATACGCAGTATTTT.

The V and J genes are TRBV9 and TRBJ1-3, with a tentative D call TRBD1 (6 bases). CDR1 SGDLS and CDR2 YYNGEE come from the germline V gene. The CDR3 consists of 18 residues. Trimming removed 0 bases at V and 0 bases at J, with 16 bases between. The CDR3 sequence is CASSVEGRQASSGNTIYF. CDR3 bases: TGTGCCAGCAGCGTAGAGGGGAGACAGGCAAGCTCTGGAAACACCATATATTTT.

The V and J genes are TRBV21-1 and TRBJ1-1. TRBV21-1 is termed a pseudogene. The CDR3 has 15 amino acids. The CDR3 sequence is CASSALLGSDTEAFF. DNA of the CDR3: TGTGCCAGCAGCGCTCTCCTGGGTTCAGACACTGAAGCTTTCTTT.

The chain recombines TRBV2 with TRBJ1-2, with D possibly TRBD1 on 5 matching bases. Germline V gene sequence: CDR1 SNHLY, CDR2 FYNNEI. Trimming left V 6 bases short and J 6 bases short, with 14 bases between. The CDR3 extends over 13 amino acids. CDR3 sequence reads: CASSTGVADGYTF. CDR3 sequence (DNA): TGTGCCAGCAGCACGGGGGTGGCGGATGGCTACACCTTC.

V and J are TRBV15 and TRBJ1-4; possibly TRBD1 for D (5 bases). The CDR3 is 14 residues long. Germline V CDR1 and CDR2: LNHNV, YYDKDF (reference sequence). With 2 bases removed from V and 7 bases from J, the gap between germline ends came to 11 bases. CDR3: CATSRLGQGEKLFF. As DNA, the CDR3 is TGTGCCACCAGCAGATTGGGGCAGGGTGAAAAACTGTTTTTT.

V usage is TRBV4-1 and J usage is TRBJ1-4; perhaps TRBD1 as D (5 bases). Trimming shortened V by 3 bases and J by 5 bases, and 10 bases separated the two germline ends. The CDR3 length is 14 residues. Germline-derived CDR1 and CDR2 are MGHRA and YSYEKL. CDR3 region: CASSQGQINEKLFF. CDR3 in DNA: TGCGCCAGCAGCCAGGGGCAGATAAATGAAAAACTGTTTTTT.

The chain combines TRBV7-9 with TRBJ1-2, with 8 positions matching TRBD1. Germline CDR1 SEHNR, CDR2 FQNEAQ (reference sequence). The CDR3 totals 14 residues. Germline trimming cut 3 bases from V and 4 bases from J; bases unmatched to any gene: 4. The CDR3 is CASSFRTGSYGYTF. CDR3 bases: TGTGCCAGCAGCTTCCGGACAGGGAGCTATGGCTACACCTTC.

The genes are TRBV28 and TRBJ2-7; 9 nucleotides line up with TRBD2. CDR1 MDHEN and CDR2 SYDVKM come from the germline V gene. The CDR3 length is 15 residues. With V trimmed by 5 bases and J by 6 bases, 11 bases remained unmatched. The CDR3 bases are TGTGCCAGCAGTGCCCATGGGACTAGCCAAGGCGAGCAGTACTTC. This translates into CASSAHGTSQGEQYF.

This chain joins TRBV7-9 and TRBJ1-3, with D tentatively TRBD1 (5 bases). The ends were cut back, 8 bases at V and 0 bases at J, with 17 bases in the middle. Germline V gene data show CDR1 as SEHNR and CDR2 as FQNEAQ (reference sequence). CDR3 length: 16 amino acids. CDR3 bases: TGTGCCAGCGCATCGGGGGGACGGAACTCTGGAAACACCATATATTTT. Translating gives CASASGGRNSGNTIYF.

V is TRBV30 and J is TRBJ1-4; the D is unclear. The germline V and J ends were trimmed by 3 bases and 8 bases, with 4 bases remaining between them. Per the germline V gene, CDR1 is GTSNPN and CDR2 is SVGIG (reference sequence). The CDR3 extends over 10 amino acids. CDR3 DNA sequence: TGTGCCTGGAGGCAGGAAAAACTGTTTTTT. Translation gives CAWRQEKLFF.

CDR3 sequence: CASSPPPGFSGRSYEQYF. DNA for the CDR3: TGTGCCAGCTCACCCCCCCCCGGGTTCAGCGGGAGGTCCTACGAGCAGTACTTC. The chain carries TRBV18 and TRBJ2-7, with TRBD2 identical over 9 bases. The CDR3 consists of 18 residues. Germline V gene lookup returns CDR1 KGHSH and CDR2 LQKENI. V lost 3 bases and J lost 1; bases outside the gene matches: 13.

The rearrangement joins TRBV13 to TRBJ1-1; D might be TRBD1 (6 bases). CDR1 PRHDT and CDR2 FYEKMQ come from the germline V gene (reference sequence). This CDR3 contains 14 residues. With 4 bases removed from V and 4 bases from J, the gap between germline ends came to 13 bases. The CDR3 here is CASSSPPGVTEAFF. The CDR3, as DNA: TGTGCCAGCAGCTCCCCCCCAGGGGTCACTGAAGCTTTCTTT.

This clone was observed a handful of times. The chain recombines TRBV3-1 (or the pseudogene TRBV3-2) with TRBJ1-5; no clear D gene. Trimming took off 1 base at V and 5 bases at J, with 6 bases between the two ends. Germline assignment: CDR1 LGHDT and CDR2 YNNKEL (reference sequence). There are 13 residues in the CDR3. The CDR3 sequence: CASSQGWDQPQHF. The CDR3 DNA sequence: TGTGCCAGCAGCCAAGGTTGGGATCAGCCCCAGCATTTT.

The chain joins TRBV27 to TRBJ1-5, with 7 bases identical to TRBD1. Germline V gene data show CDR1 as MNHEY and CDR2 as SMNVEV (reference sequence). This CDR3 has 13 amino acids. The J segment lost 5 bases and the V segment lost 5 bases, leaving 3 bases of the junction unmatched. CDR3 sequence: CASSRTGYQPQHF. DNA of the CDR3: TGTGCCAGCAGTCGGACAGGCTATCAGCCCCAGCATTTT.

The chain recombines TRBV6-6 with TRBJ1-3, with D perhaps matching TRBD1 (6 bases). Germline V CDR1 and CDR2: MNHNY, SVGAGI (reference sequence). The CDR3 is 13 amino acids. V was trimmed by 6 bases and J by 2 bases, leaving 8 bases between them. The CDR3 sequence is CASRRTAGNTIYF. Here the CDR3 DNA reads TGTGCCAGCAGAAGGACAGCTGGAAACACCATATATTTT.

The chain recombines TRBV19 with TRBJ1-5; D not resolved. Between the trimmed V and J ends, which lost 7 bases and 3 bases, there was a span of 13 bases. Looked up from germline, CDR1 is LNHDA and CDR2 is SQIVND (reference sequence). The CDR3 contains 14 residues. This CDR3 reads CASIGEQHNQPQHF. Here the CDR3 DNA reads TGTGCCAGTATTGGGGAACAACACAATCAGCCCCAGCATTTT.

V gene TRBV19 combines with J gene TRBJ2-2; D is perhaps TRBD1 (5 bases). CDR3 length: 17 amino acids. Germline CDR1 and CDR2: LNHDA and SQIVND (reference sequence). V lost 2 bases and J lost 0, with 13 bases in between. The chain's CDR3 is CASSINPDIANTGELFF. CDR3 sequence (DNA): TGTGCCAGTAGTATAAACCCGGACATTGCGAACACCGGGGAGCTGTTTTTT.